This passage covers 27 T cell receptor beta chains from one sample sequenced in a study of blood T cell repertoires in COVID-19. Data came from immunoSEQ multiplex PCR; TCRdb stores just in-frame clones and leaves some out. The data show roughly 150,000 clones, 80% to 90% seen once. The specimen was peripheral blood. These receptors were taken from a woman in her 70s who had recovered from COVID-19.

The chain employs TRBV20-1 and TRBJ1-1, with 7 nucleotides matching TRBD1. Germline assignment: CDR1 DFQATT and CDR2 SNEGSKA (reference sequence). After removal of 3 bases from V and 6 bases from J, the junction contained 13 bases not matched to a gene. The length of the CDR3 is 15 residues. CDR3 sequence (DNA): TGCAGTGCTAGTCGACCAGGGGGAGAAAAGGCTGAAGCTTTCTTT. Its translation is CSASRPGGEKAEAFF.

The chain has TRBV5-4 and TRBJ1-2; TRBD1 matches at 7 bases. V lost 10 bases to trimming and J lost 5 bases; unmatched junction nucleotides: 8. Per germline, CDR1 SGHNT and CDR2 YYREEE (reference sequence). The CDR3 sequence is 12 residues long. CDR3 nucleotides: TGTGCCGGGGGGAGACAGGGATATGGCTACACCTTC. Its translation is CAGGRQGYGYTF. Full variable domain (remainder filled in from reference TRBV5-4 and TRBJ1-2): ETGVTQSPTHLIKTRGQQVTLRCSSQSGHNTVSWYQQALGQGPQFIFQYYREEENGRGNFPPRFSGLQFPNYSSELNVNALELDDSALYLCAGGRQGYGYTFGSGTRLTVV.

On this clone itself: The identical CDR3 is also encoded by other nucleotide sequences in the sample. V and J are TRBV5-1 and TRBJ1-2, with a possible D match to TRBD1 (6 bases). The CDR3 loop spans 15 amino acids. CDR1 SGHRS and CDR2 YFSETQ come from the germline V gene. V lost 3 bases, J lost 1 base, and 13 bases lay in between. The CDR3 DNA sequence: TGCGCCAGCAGCTGGGGGGGGCGGAGTAACTATGGCTACACCTTC. It translates to CASSWGGRSNYGYTF.

This clone appeared once. The chain is built from TRBV6-5 and TRBJ1-5; 7 bases align to TRBD1. CDR1 is MNHEY, CDR2 SVGAGI, per germline. V was clipped by 6 bases and J by 7 bases; unmatched bases: 6. The length of the CDR3 is 13 residues. CDR3 in amino acids: CASSTGVWQPQHF. The CDR3, as DNA: TGTGCCAGCAGCACAGGGGTTTGGCAGCCCCAGCATTTT.

The V gene is TRBV5-6, the J gene TRBJ1-3; 7 positions agree with TRBD1. There are 14 residues in the CDR3. Trimming removed 3 bases from V and 8 bases from J; junction bases left unmatched: 8. Germline V CDR1 and CDR2: SGHDT, YYEEEE. The CDR3 here is CASSSPGQIDTIYF. CDR3 DNA: TGTGCCAGCAGCTCCCCGGGACAGATTGACACCATATATTTT.

The chain combines TRBV19 with TRBJ2-7; D not certain. The CDR3 runs to 13 residues. Looked up from germline, CDR1 is LNHDA and CDR2 is SQIVND (reference sequence). This CDR3 reads CAVPHSYSWEQYF. Written as DNA, the CDR3 is TGTGCTGTTCCCCACTCATACTCATGGGAGCAGTACTTC. Full variable domain (outside the CDR3, taken from reference TRBV19 and TRBJ2-7): DGGITQSPKYLFRKEGQNVTLSCEQNLNHDAMYWYRQDPGQGLRLIYYSQIVNDFQKGDIAEGYSVSREKKESFPLTVTSAQKNPTAFYLCAVPHSYSWEQYFGPGTRLTVT.

This clone was observed a single time. This sequence joins TRBV7-6 and TRBJ2-1, with 8 bases fitting TRBD2. The junction had 17 bases not matched to a gene; V was cut back by 1 base and J by 9 bases. Germline V gene sequence: CDR1 SGHVS, CDR2 FNYEAQ. The CDR3 runs to 18 residues. The CDR3 spells CASSLVRTSREVGGEQFF. The DNA for the CDR3 is TGTGCCAGCAGCTTAGTGCGGACTAGCCGGGAGGTGGGGGGTGAGCAGTTCTTC. Full variable domain (missing parts from reference TRBV7-6 and TRBJ2-1): GAGVSQSPRYKVTKRGQDVALRCDPISGHVSLYWYRQALGQGPEFLTYFNYEAQQDKSGLPNDRFSAERPEGSISTLTIQRTEQRDSAMYRCASSLVRTSREVGGEQFFGPGTRLTVL.

This chain connects TRBV27 to TRBJ2-5, with TRBD2 matching 8 bases. Germline V gene sequence: CDR1 MNHEY, CDR2 SMNVEV (reference sequence). J lost 1 base, V lost 7 bases, and 11 bases had no gene match. The CDR3 is 16 amino acids. CDR3 DNA sequence: TGTGCCAGCAACCTACTGGGTAGCGGGGCCCAAGAGACCCAGTACTTC. Encoded protein: CASNLLGSGAQETQYF.

J is TRBJ2-1 and V is TRBV7-2; no definite D call. The CDR3 is made up of 12 amino acids. Deletions cut 4 bases from V and 12 bases from J, with 13 bases between. The V gene's germline CDR1 is SGHTA and CDR2 FQGNSA. CDR3 residues: CASSSSSPLQFF. CDR3 nucleotide sequence: TGTGCCAGCAGCTCAAGTTCCCCACTGCAGTTCTTC.

This clone was found many times. The rearrangement links TRBV28 to TRBJ2-6, with unresolved D. The germline V and J ends were trimmed by 2 bases and 0 bases, with 11 bases remaining between them. There are 17 residues in the CDR3. Germline lookup yields CDR1 MDHEN and CDR2 SYDVKM. The chain's CDR3 is CASSLREFYSGANVLTF. CDR3 bases: TGTGCCAGCAGTTTACGAGAGTTTTACTCTGGGGCCAACGTCCTGACTTTC.

The chain uses TRBV21-1 and TRBJ1-3; whether TRBD1, the table's D call, matches the DNA was not checked. TRBV21-1 is assigned pseudogene status. The CDR3 runs to 17 residues. This CDR3 reads CASSRPGHPSSGNTIYF. The CDR3 bases are TGTGCCAGCAGCCGCCCGGGACACCCGAGCTCTGGAAACACCATATATTTT.

V gene TRBV28 combines with J gene TRBJ1-2; TRBD1 agrees at 8 bases. In germline, CDR1 is MDHEN, CDR2 SYDVKM. CDR3 length equals 15 residues. J lost 4 bases, V lost 3 bases, and 7 bases had no gene match. The CDR3 DNA follows: TGTGCCAGCAGTTTGGGGACAGGACAACTCTATGGCTACACCTTC. Translated, it gives CASSLGTGQLYGYTF.

The J gene is TRBJ2-1, the V gene TRBV7-3; 7 bases map to TRBD2. The CDR3 is made up of 14 amino acids. The germline V gene has CDR1 SGHTA and CDR2 FQGTGA. Trimming removed 2 bases from V and 10 bases from J; junction bases left unmatched: 8. CDR3 DNA: TGTGCCAGCAGCTTATTGAGGGGAGCGGGGGAGCAGTTCTTC. Translation: CASSLLRGAGEQFF.

This chain uses TRBV5-5 with TRBJ1-1; weak D call: TRBD1 (5 bases). The length of the CDR3 is 15 residues. Trimming left V 0 bases short and J 6 bases short, with 15 bases between. Looked up from germline, CDR1 is SGHKS and CDR2 is YYEKEE (reference sequence). CDR3 amino acids: CASSLDRGRVAEAFF. CDR3 in DNA: TGTGCCAGCAGCTTGGATAGGGGAAGGGTCGCTGAAGCTTTCTTT.

The chain employs TRBV7-2 and TRBJ1-2, with D unresolved. Germline V gene data show CDR1 as SGHTA and CDR2 as FQGNSA. Trimming cost V 5 bases and J 5 bases, with 15 bases left between them. The CDR3 extends over 14 amino acids. The CDR3 bases are TGTGCCAGCAGCCCCCAGCGGGTAGGGTATGGCTACACCTTC. It specifies CASSPQRVGYGYTF.

The rearrangement joins TRBV18 to TRBJ1-1; D remains unclear. This CDR3 spans 14 amino acids. Trimming left V 0 bases short and J 0 bases short, with 5 bases between. Germline-derived CDR1 and CDR2 are KGHSH and LQKENI. The DNA for the CDR3 is TGTGCCAGCTCACCACCGAGTGTGAACACTGAAGCTTTCTTT. It codes for CASSPPSVNTEAFF. Looking up the rest from reference TRBV18 and TRBJ1-1 gives the full variable domain: NAGVMQNPRHLVRRRGQEARLRCSPMKGHSHVYWYRQLPEEGLKFMVYLQKENIIDESGMPKERFSAEFPKEGPSILRIQQVVRGDSAAYFCASSPPSVNTEAFFGQGTRLTVV.

This clone has a handful of counts. V and J are TRBV28 and TRBJ2-7; maybe TRBD2 (6 bases). Germline V gives CDR1 MDHEN, CDR2 SYDVKM. V shed 8 bases and J shed 4 bases, with 6 bases lying between them. The CDR3 runs to 10 residues. The CDR3 reads CASGGYEQYF. In DNA form, the CDR3 reads TGTGCCAGCGGGGGGTACGAGCAGTACTTC.

CDR3: CASSEGDNTEAFF. In DNA form, the CDR3 reads TGTGCCAGCAGTGAGGGCGATAACACTGAAGCTTTCTTT. V is TRBV2 and J is TRBJ1-1; unclear D gene. Germline V lookup: CDR1 SNHLY, CDR2 FYNNEI. Trimming cost V 3 bases and J 2 bases, with 7 bases left between them. This CDR3 spans 13 amino acids. Full variable domain (remainder filled in from reference TRBV2 and TRBJ1-1): EPEVTQTPSHQVTQMGQEVILRCVPISNHLYFYWYRQILGQKVEFLVSFYNNEISEKSEIFDDQFSVERPDGSNFTLKIRSTKLEDSAMYFCASSEGDNTEAFFGQGTRLTVV.

The chain joins TRBV6-2 or TRBV6-3 to TRBJ1-2; 9 bases are shared with TRBD1. V was clipped by 5 bases and J by 2 bases; unmatched bases: 6. The CDR3 sequence is 15 residues long. Germline lookup yields CDR1 MNHEY and CDR2 SVGEGT. The chain's CDR3 is CASSRRTGENYGYTF. CDR3 sequence (DNA): TGTGCCAGCAGTCGAAGGACAGGGGAGAACTATGGCTACACCTTC.

The V gene is TRBV19, the J gene TRBJ2-3; perhaps TRBD2 as D (6 bases). Trimming left V 3 bases short and J 4 bases short, with 11 bases between. Germline CDR1 is LNHDA and CDR2 is SQIVND (reference sequence). The CDR3 is 14 amino acids. CDR3: CASSMGGGPDTQYF. The CDR3 DNA sequence: TGTGCCAGTAGTATGGGGGGTGGCCCAGATACGCAGTATTTT.

This clone was seen only a few times. The chain uses TRBV20-1 and TRBJ1-6, with TRBD1 identical over 7 bases. V gave up 3 bases and J gave up 4 bases; unmatched junction bases: 9. Germline loops: CDR1 DFQATT, CDR2 SNEGSKA (reference sequence). CDR3 length: 16 amino acids. The CDR3 bases are TGCAGTGCTAGTCGACAGGGTGGTTGGTATAATTCACCCCTCCACTTT. Protein product: CSASRQGGWYNSPLHF.

V and J are TRBV5-1 and TRBJ2-3; the D is unclear. The germline CDR1 and CDR2 sequences are SGHRS and YFSETQ. V was pared by 3 bases and J by 2 bases, with 22 bases between. The CDR3 has 18 residues. CDR3 in DNA: TGCGCCAGCAGCTACCTACCCAACTCCGACACCCTCACAGATACGCAGTATTTT. Its protein is CASSYLPNSDTLTDTQYF. Full variable domain (missing parts from reference TRBV5-1 and TRBJ2-3): KAGVTQTPRYLIKTRGQQVTLSCSPISGHRSVSWYQQTPGQGLQFLFEYFSETQRNKGNFPGRFSGRQFSNSRSEMNVSTLELGDSALYLCASSYLPNSDTLTDTQYFGPGTRLTVL.

The gene calls are TRBV6-4 and TRBJ2-3, with 7 nucleotides matching TRBD1. The V and J ends lost 6 bases and 5 bases, in that order; junction bases with no gene match: 8. From germline, CDR1 is MRHNA and CDR2 SNTAGT. The CDR3 totals 14 residues. The CDR3 DNA follows: TGTGCCAGCAGATCCCAGGGGGATGGAGATACGCAGTATTTT. It encodes CASRSQGDGDTQYF.

The chain employs TRBV6-5 and TRBJ1-1, with D possibly TRBD1 on 5 matching bases. There are 13 residues in the CDR3. The germline CDR1 and CDR2 sequences are MNHEY and SVGAGI. V was shortened by 2 bases and J by 7 bases, with 11 bases between the two germline ends. CDR3 sequence reads: CASSYPGGGEAFF. The CDR3 DNA is TGTGCCAGCAGTTACCCCGGGGGGGGTGAAGCTTTCTTT.

This rearrangement joins TRBV7-2 to TRBJ2-2; 7 bases agree with TRBD2. Germline V gene data show CDR1 as SGHTA and CDR2 as FQGNSA. Germline trimming cut 5 bases from V and 8 bases from J; bases unmatched to any gene: 8. This CDR3 has 14 amino acids. The CDR3 sequence: CASSQRDSRGELFF. CDR3 coding DNA: TGTGCCAGCAGCCAGCGGGACTCTAGGGGGGAGCTGTTTTTT.

In this sample, this clone turned up a few times. This chain connects TRBV10-3 to TRBJ2-2; possible D gene TRBD1, 6 bases. The CDR3 extends over 16 amino acids. CDR1 and CDR2 (germline): ENHRY, SYGVKD. The V end was cut by 2 bases, the J end by 5 bases, with 15 bases between. The CDR3 region is CAISEEGVPLTGELFF. In DNA, the CDR3 is TGTGCCATCAGTGAGGAGGGGGTACCGCTGACCGGGGAGCTGTTTTTT.

This clone was counted once. This chain joins TRBV3-1 (or the pseudogene TRBV3-2) and TRBJ1-1; D may be TRBD1 (5 bases). CDR1 LGHDT and CDR2 YNNKEL come from the germline V gene (reference sequence). Trimming left V 4 bases short and J 4 bases short, with 13 bases between. This CDR3 is built from 14 residues. The CDR3 region is CASSPSGGGTEAFF. In DNA, the CDR3 is TGTGCCAGCAGCCCCTCCGGGGGGGGCACTGAAGCTTTCTTT.